Below, one T cell receptor beta chain is given with its context. Its antigen is not identified. Each CDR3 protein gets one entry after TCRdb re-called the reads with MiXCR. The sample includes around 770,000 distinct CDR3 sequences, roughly 29% seen only once; the top ten take less than 15%. The sample is drawn from a study of T cell repertoires in cytomegalovirus infection. Background on the study: Signatures in public TCR beta sequences pointed to both CMV infection and matching HLA type. Study-level results: CMV-specific TCR beta clonotypes restricted by HLA-C were the ones dominating the ex vivo response.

V was pared by 1 base and J by 3 bases, with 13 bases between. The germline V gene encodes CDR1 LGHNA and CDR2 YSLEER. The CDR3 extends over 16 amino acids. The starting material was cultured CD8+ T cells from PBMCs, obtained from culture after CMV antigen stimulation. The clonotype was recovered from a human donor in good health (CMV status not recorded). Some clones in this sample may be carry-over from other donors' samples. This chain joins TRBV4-3 and TRBJ1-5; no definite D call. The CDR3 region is CASSQASGDFNQPQHF. The DNA of the CDR3 is TGCGCCAGCAGCCAAGCCTCAGGCGACTTCAATCAGCCCCAGCATTTT.